Below are 5 T cell receptor beta chains sequenced from a single sample in a study of neurological immune-mediated disorders. TCRdb itself ran the 5' RACE reads through MiXCR, one entry per CDR3 protein. The table includes approximately 86,000 distinct CDR3 sequences, roughly 2.6% detected once. The material sequenced was PBMCs. These receptors were taken from a woman in her twenties or thirties with multiple sclerosis.

This clonotype appeared many times. CDR3 nucleotide sequence: TGTGCCAGCCGGGACAGGGTGGGCTACGAGCAGTACTTC. Its protein is CASRDRVGYEQYF. The chain employs TRBV28 and TRBJ2-7, with 9 positions matching TRBD1. The CDR3 is 13 residues long. Germline V gives CDR1 MDHEN, CDR2 SYDVKM. Trimming took 8 bases from V and 3 from J; bases not matched to a gene: 5.

This clonotype has ten or more counts. The chain combines TRBV20-1 with TRBJ1-1; perhaps TRBD1 as D (5 bases). The CDR3 spans 14 residues. Germline-derived CDR1 and CDR2 are DFQATT and SNEGSKA (reference sequence). Trimming cost V 0 bases and J 10 bases, with 18 bases left between them. Here the CDR3 DNA reads TGCAGTGCTAGAGACGTCGGAAGGGGCGGGCGAGCTTTCTTT. Encoded protein: CSARDVGRGGRAFF.

The gene calls are TRBV7-9 and TRBJ2-3; tentative D call: TRBD2 (6 bases). The length of the CDR3 is 15 residues. The V end was cut by 7 bases, the J end by 2 bases, with 16 bases between. Per germline, CDR1 SEHNR and CDR2 FQNEAQ (reference sequence). CDR3 sequence: CASIPPAGYTDTQYF. DNA for the CDR3: TGTGCCAGCATCCCTCCCGCGGGATACACAGATACGCAGTATTTT.

V and J are TRBV20-1 and TRBJ2-7; D may be TRBD1 (6 bases). The V gene lost 6 bases and the J gene lost 3 bases, with 15 bases spanning the gap. Germline-derived CDR1 and CDR2 are DFQATT and SNEGSKA (reference sequence). The CDR3 covers 13 residues. Written as DNA, the CDR3 is TGCAGTGCCCAAGGGACACCAAACTACGAGCAGTACTTC. Translated: CSAQGTPNYEQYF.

Ten or more counts support this clonotype. The chain employs TRBV7-9 and TRBJ2-3; 9 nucleotides agree with TRBD2. The CDR3 spans 18 residues. V gave up 4 bases and J gave up 0 bases; unmatched junction bases: 11. Germline assignment: CDR1 SEHNR and CDR2 FQNEAQ (reference sequence). The CDR3 region has the DNA TGTGCCAGCAGCTCCCCGGAGGGTAGCGGGAGAAGCACAGATACGCAGTATTTT. Protein sequence: CASSSPEGSGRSTDTQYF.